A single sample gave rise to the 2 T cell receptor beta chains below, sequenced in a study of CD8 T cells in Susac syndrome. RNA in amounts of about 0.5 to 1 ug was reverse transcribed with random hexamers. One entry per CDR3 protein results from TCRdb running MiXCR on the immunoSEQ multiplex PCR reads. This sample has about 160,000 distinct CDR3 sequences, with approximately 90% found just once. Sequenced material: CD4+ T cells from PBMCs. These receptors originate from a human donor in good health.

Concerning this clonotype: Its ends do not fully match the called genes, so a read error is possible. The genes are TRBV7-2 and TRBJ2-7; 11 positions agree with TRBD2. Germline V lookup: CDR1 SGHTA, CDR2 FQGNSA. This CDR3 contains 14 residues. The CDR3 region has the DNA TGTGTCAGCAGCTTAGTAGCGGGGGGGGACGAGCAGTACTTC. Its protein product is CVSSLVAGGDEQYF.

The genes are TRBV10-1 and TRBJ2-5; the D is unclear. Trimming cost V 6 bases and J 0 bases, with 5 bases left between them. In germline, CDR1 is WNHNN, CDR2 SYGVQD (reference sequence). This CDR3 contains 12 residues. CDR3 nucleotides: TGCGCCAGCAGCCGGAACCAAGAGACCCAGTACTTC. Its translation: CASSRNQETQYF.